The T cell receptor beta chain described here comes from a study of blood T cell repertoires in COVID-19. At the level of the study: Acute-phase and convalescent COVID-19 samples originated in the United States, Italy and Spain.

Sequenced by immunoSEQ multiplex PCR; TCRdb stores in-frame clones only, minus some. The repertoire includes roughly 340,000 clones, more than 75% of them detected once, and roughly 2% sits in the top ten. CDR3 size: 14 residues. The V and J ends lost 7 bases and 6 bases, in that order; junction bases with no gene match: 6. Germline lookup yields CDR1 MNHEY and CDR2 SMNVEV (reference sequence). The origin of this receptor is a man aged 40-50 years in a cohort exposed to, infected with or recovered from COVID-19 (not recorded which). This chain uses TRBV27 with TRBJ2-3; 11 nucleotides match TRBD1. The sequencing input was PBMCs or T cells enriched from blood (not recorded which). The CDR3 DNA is TGTGCCAGCATTGGGACAGGGGGGTCCGATACGCAGTATTTT. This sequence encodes CASIGTGGSDTQYF.